This T cell receptor (beta chain) was captured by sequencing in a study of T-cell memory formation after mild COVID-19. Study-wide results and limits: Pre-infection memory carried some responding clones, suggesting that cross-reactive memory joined. Confirmation of SARS-CoV-2 specificity was lacking for second-wave clones peaking day 37.

TCR alpha and TCR beta cDNA libraries carrying sample barcodes and UMIs were produced by 5'RACE using constant-segment primers. One entry per CDR3 protein results from TCRdb running MiXCR on the 5' RACE reads. Of about 390,000 distinct CDR3 sequences listed, roughly 20% were seen once; the top ten hold around 12%. As concerns this clonotype: Its antigen is unidentified.

The ends were cut back, 0 bases at V and 9 bases at J, with 18 bases in the middle. The CDR3 spans 17 residues. Germline V gene sequence: CDR1 LGHNA, CDR2 YSLEER. The origin of this receptor is an adult woman who had mild COVID-19 (a few samples of this study predate the infection). Cell type and time point are not known. What was sequenced was PBMCs or a T cell subset sorted from them (not recorded which). The chain combines TRBV4-3 with TRBJ1-6; D uncertain. DNA of the CDR3: TGCGCCAGCAGCCAAGATCAAGCCTTAGGAATGCTTTCACCCCTCCACTTT. This codes for CASSQDQALGMLSPLHF.